A single sample is the source of the 6 T cell receptor beta chains below, sequenced in a study of cytomegalovirus exposure and HLA in healthy donors. PCR employed 60 Vbeta and 13 Jbeta primers. Sequencing used immunoSEQ multiplex PCR; TCRdb keeps in-frame clones, though not all of them. Among 110,000 or so clones listed, around 77% were seen once. Sequencing used PBMCs. Source of these receptors: a man aged 45-60 years in good health and CMV-seropositive.

The chain uses TRBV9 and TRBJ2-2, with TRBD1 matching 11 bases. This CDR3 is built from 16 residues. V lost 4 bases to trimming and J lost 7 bases; unmatched junction nucleotides: 9. Germline CDR1 is SGDLS and CDR2 is YYNGEE. CDR3 protein: CASSLQPGQGVGELFF. CDR3 coding DNA: TGTGCCAGCAGCCTCCAGCCGGGACAGGGGGTCGGGGAGCTGTTTTTT.

This chain links TRBV11-2 with TRBJ2-3, with TRBD2 as a possible D gene (5 bases). The CDR3 has 13 residues. Deletions cut 7 bases from V and 0 bases from J, with 8 bases between. The germline gives CDR1 SGHAT, CDR2 FQNNGV. The CDR3 sequence: CASTRTSTDTQYF. CDR3 DNA sequence: TGTGCCAGCACCCGGACTAGCACAGATACGCAGTATTTT.

The chain employs TRBV18 and TRBJ1-4; 7 nucleotides line up with TRBD1. This CDR3 is 15 amino acids long. The germline gives CDR1 KGHSH, CDR2 LQKENI. The V segment lost 1 base and the J segment 7 bases; nucleotides outside the gene matches: 6. CDR3 in amino acids: CASSPRGQPLEKLFF. The CDR3 DNA reads TGTGCCAGCTCACCACGGGGACAGCCCCTTGAAAAACTGTTTTTT.

The genes are TRBV5-5 and TRBJ1-1; unclear D gene. The germline V gene encodes CDR1 SGHKS and CDR2 YYEKEE (reference sequence). The CDR3 is 14 amino acids. V lost 4 bases and J 4 bases, leaving 14 bases between the germline ends. In DNA, the CDR3 is TGTGCCAGCAGCGCCGAAAGGGAGGGCACTGAAGCTTTCTTT. Protein sequence: CASSAEREGTEAFF.

The gene calls are TRBV14 and TRBJ2-7; maybe TRBD2 (6 bases). V lost 5 bases to trimming and J lost 3 bases, with 14 bases between them. The length of the CDR3 is 14 residues. CDR1 SGHDN and CDR2 FVKESK come from the germline V gene. CDR3 sequence: CASSAGRRVYEQYF. CDR3 bases: TGTGCCAGCAGCGCGGGACGGCGAGTCTACGAGCAGTACTTC.

The chain recombines TRBV29-1 with TRBJ2-7; no definite D call. This CDR3 spans 13 amino acids. In germline, CDR1 is SQVTM, CDR2 ANQGSEA. V lost 7 bases and J lost 2, with 15 bases in between. CDR3 residues: CSALGYNPYEQYF. The CDR3 region has the DNA TGCAGCGCCCTAGGATACAACCCCTACGAGCAGTACTTC.